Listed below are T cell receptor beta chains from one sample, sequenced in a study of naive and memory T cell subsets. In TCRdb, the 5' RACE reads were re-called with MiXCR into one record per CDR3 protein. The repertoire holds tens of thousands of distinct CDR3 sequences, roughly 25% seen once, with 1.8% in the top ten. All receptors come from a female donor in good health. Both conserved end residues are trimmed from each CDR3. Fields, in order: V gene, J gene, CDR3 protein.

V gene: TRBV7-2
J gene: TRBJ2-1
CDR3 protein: ASSLTGSSYNEQF

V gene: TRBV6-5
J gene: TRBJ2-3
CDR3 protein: ASSYSKPSSTQY

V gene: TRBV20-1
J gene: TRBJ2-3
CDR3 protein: SAGQGSRTDTQY

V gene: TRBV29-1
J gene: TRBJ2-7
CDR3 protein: SVASSSYEQY

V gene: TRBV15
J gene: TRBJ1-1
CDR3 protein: ATSRDRGYTEAF

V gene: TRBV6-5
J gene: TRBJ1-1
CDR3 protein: ASTVRNTEAF

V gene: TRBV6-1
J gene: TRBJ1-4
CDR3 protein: ASSEFPGSDEKLF

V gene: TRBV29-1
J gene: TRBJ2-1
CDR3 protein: SVEDRDSINNEQF

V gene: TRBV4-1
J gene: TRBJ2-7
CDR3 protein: ASSQRLAGVSYEQY

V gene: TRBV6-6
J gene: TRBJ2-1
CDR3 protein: ASSATSGTFNEQF

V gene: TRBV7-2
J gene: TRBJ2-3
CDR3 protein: ASSLNSIPTDTQY

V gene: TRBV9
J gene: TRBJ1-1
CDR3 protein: ASSHKLGTEAF

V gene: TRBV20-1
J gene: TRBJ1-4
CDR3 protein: SASLRATNEKLF

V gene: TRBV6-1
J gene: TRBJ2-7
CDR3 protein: ASQGSTYEQY

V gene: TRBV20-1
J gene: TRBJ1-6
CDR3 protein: SATRGQGQSPLH

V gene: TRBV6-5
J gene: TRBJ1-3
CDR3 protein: ASSYRGPSGNTIY

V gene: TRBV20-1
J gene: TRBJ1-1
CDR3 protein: SADPTGMNTEAF

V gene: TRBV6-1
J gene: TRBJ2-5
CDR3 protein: ASSGGTGLGETQY

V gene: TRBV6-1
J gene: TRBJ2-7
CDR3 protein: ASSAARDGSYEQY

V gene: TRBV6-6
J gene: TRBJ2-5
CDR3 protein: ATQRVGGPQETQY

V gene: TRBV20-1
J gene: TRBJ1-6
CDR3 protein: SATIEQGISPLH

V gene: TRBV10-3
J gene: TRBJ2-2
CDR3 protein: AISGTQGKGTGELF

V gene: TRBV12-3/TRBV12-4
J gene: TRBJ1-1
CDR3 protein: ASSFTARDTEAF

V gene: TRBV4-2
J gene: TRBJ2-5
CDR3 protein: ASSQDRGTETQY

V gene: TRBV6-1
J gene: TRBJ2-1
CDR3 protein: ASSDWTSGATYNEQF

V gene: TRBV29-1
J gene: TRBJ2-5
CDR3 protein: SAVGTVFQETQY

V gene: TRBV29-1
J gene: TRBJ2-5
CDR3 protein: SVVRYQETQY

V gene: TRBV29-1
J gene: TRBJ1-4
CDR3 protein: SVEDRLGEKLF

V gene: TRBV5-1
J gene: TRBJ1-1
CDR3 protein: ASSLEGTLNTEAF

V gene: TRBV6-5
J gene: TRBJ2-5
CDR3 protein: ASSLEGETQY

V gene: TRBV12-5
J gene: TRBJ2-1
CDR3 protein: ASGLVEGVGHEQF

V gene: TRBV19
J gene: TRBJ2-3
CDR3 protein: ASSSWTGGPDTQY

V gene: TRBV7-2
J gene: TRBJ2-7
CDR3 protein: ASSPWRTYEQY

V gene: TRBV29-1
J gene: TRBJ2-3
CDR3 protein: SVDGSRTSESTDTQY

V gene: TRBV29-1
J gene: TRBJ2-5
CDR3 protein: SAAEAQETQY

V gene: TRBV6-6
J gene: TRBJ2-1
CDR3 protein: ASSARLGGNEQF

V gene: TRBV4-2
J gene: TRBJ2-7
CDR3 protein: ASSPTPDKSYEQY

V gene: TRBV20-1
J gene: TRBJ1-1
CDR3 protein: SAAKGVSTEAF

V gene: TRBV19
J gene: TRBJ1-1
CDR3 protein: ASSIARNTEAF

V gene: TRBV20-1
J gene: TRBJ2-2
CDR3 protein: SASRLANSNTGELF

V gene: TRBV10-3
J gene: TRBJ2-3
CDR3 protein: ATRLAGDTDTQY

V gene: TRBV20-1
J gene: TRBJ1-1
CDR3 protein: SARGPHKGGGVNTEAF

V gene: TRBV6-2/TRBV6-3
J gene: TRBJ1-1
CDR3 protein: ASSWGSVVEAF

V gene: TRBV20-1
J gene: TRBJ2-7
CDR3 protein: SARVRESYSYEQY

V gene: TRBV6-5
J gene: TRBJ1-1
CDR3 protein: ASSRTRDRGTEAF

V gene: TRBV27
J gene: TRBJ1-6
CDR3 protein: ASSPRTGASRSSYNSPLH

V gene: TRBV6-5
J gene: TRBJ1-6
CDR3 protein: ASSYAAENSPLH

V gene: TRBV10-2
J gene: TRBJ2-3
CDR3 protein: ASSESIGLAGPRYTQY

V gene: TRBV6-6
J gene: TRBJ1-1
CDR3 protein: ASSLRPLISMNTEAF

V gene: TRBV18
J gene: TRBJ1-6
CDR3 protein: ASSSRTGDSPLH

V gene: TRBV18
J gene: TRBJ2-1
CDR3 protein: ASSLSRTAATSTNMGEQF

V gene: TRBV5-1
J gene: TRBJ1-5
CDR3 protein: ASSLEWGNQPQH

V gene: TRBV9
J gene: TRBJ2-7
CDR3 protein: ASSVGTASSYEQY

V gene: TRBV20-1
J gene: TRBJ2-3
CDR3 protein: SARGPAGGRDTQY

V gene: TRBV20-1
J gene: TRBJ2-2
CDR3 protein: SAREGGRELF

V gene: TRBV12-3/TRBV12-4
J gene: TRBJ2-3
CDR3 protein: ASSAGVEADTQY

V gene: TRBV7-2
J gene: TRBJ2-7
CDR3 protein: ASSLDSGRAFYEQY

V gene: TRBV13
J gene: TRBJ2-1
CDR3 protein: ASSPIGGNEQF